These T cell receptor beta chains were read from a single sample in a study of OX40 agonist ivuxolimab in advanced cancers. Data came from immunoSEQ multiplex PCR; TCRdb stores just in-frame clones and leaves some out. The table shows about 60,000 clones, with just over 85% occurring only once. The sequenced sample was CD4+ or CD8+ T cells sorted from blood, obtained in a trial of the OX40 agonist ivuxolimab. These receptors were collected from an adult with an advanced solid tumor such as melanoma, head and neck, liver or kidney cancer. The CDR3 runs from the conserved cysteine through the conserved F or W.

V: TRBV6-1; J: TRBJ1-2; CDR3: CASGRDRGGYGYTF
V: TRBV6-5; J: TRBJ1-1; CDR3: CASSRQQGRNTEAFF
V: TRBV6-1; J: TRBJ1-4; CDR3: CASRGSLATNEKLFF
V: TRBV5-4; J: TRBJ1-3; CDR3: CASSPGGITSGNTIYF
V: TRBV19; J: TRBJ1-4; CDR3: CASSLWRANEKLFF
V: TRBV29-1; J: TRBJ2-3; CDR3: CSVVRVSDTQYF
V: TRBV2; J: TRBJ2-3; CDR3: CASSEHGNADTQYF
V: TRBV23-1; J: TRBJ1-1; CDR3: CASSQSGGDTEAFF
V: TRBV7-9; J: TRBJ1-6; CDR3: CASGIVGVRNSPLHF
V: TRBV7-3; J: TRBJ2-5; CDR3: CASSFGETQYF
V: TRBV18; J: TRBJ1-2; CDR3: CASSPQTGQSYGYTF
V: TRBV27; J: TRBJ2-3; CDR3: CASSKLAGGRDTQYF
V: TRBV7-3; J: TRBJ1-1; CDR3: CASSPQQGGEAFF
V: TRBV7-9; J: TRBJ2-5; CDR3: CASLKGSGGERETQYF
V: TRBV2; J: TRBJ2-7; CDR3: CASSVSQIYEQYF
V: TRBV5-1; J: TRBJ2-5; CDR3: CASSLTPPGAGETQYF
V: TRBV7-6; J: TRBJ2-5; CDR3: CASSSVAGLARETQYF
V: TRBV15; J: TRBJ2-5; CDR3: CATSPRLAGGGKETQYF
V: TRBV15; J: TRBJ1-4; CDR3: CATSRIGQSNEKLFF
V: TRBV27; J: TRBJ2-1; CDR3: CASSSASRGLTYNEQFF
V: TRBV6-6; J: TRBJ2-7; CDR3: CASSKFGTGYEQYF
V: TRBV7-9; J: TRBJ1-2; CDR3: CASILASKGDYYGYTF
V: TRBV5-1; J: TRBJ1-6; CDR3: CASTPGGLPGDSPLHF
V: TRBV6-5; J: TRBJ1-5; CDR3: CASSYSTGVQPQHF
V: TRBV4-2; J: TRBJ2-5; CDR3: CASSQGGGPQETQYF
V: TRBV27; J: TRBJ1-1; CDR3: CASSFWVRGSDRGTEAFF
V: TRBV5-6; J: TRBJ1-3; CDR3: CASSLLGSGNTIYF
V: TRBV19; J: TRBJ2-5; CDR3: CASSISVRGTQYF
V: TRBV18; J: TRBJ1-6; CDR3: CASSPLGRGSYNSPLHF
V: TRBV9; J: TRBJ1-1; CDR3: CASSPRTVNTEAFF
V: TRBV11-1; J: TRBJ2-5; CDR3: CASSPRTSGGLQETQYF
V: TRBV18; J: TRBJ2-3; CDR3: CASSPAAGATDTQYF
V: TRBV4-2; J: TRBJ2-7; CDR3: CASSQDQTGTGEQYF
V: TRBV14; J: TRBJ1-4; CDR3: CASSQGIQALNEKLFF
V: TRBV10-3; J: TRBJ1-1; CDR3: CAISGRLETEAFF
V: TRBV5-1; J: TRBJ1-5; CDR3: CASSQDSNQPQHF
V: TRBV4-1; J: TRBJ2-1; CDR3: CASSQATRGGQNEQFF
V: TRBV11-2; J: TRBJ1-4; CDR3: CASSPRLATNEKLFF
V: TRBV5-5; J: TRBJ1-3; CDR3: CASSLEGITGNTIYF
V: TRBV5-1; J: TRBJ2-1; CDR3: CASSFGLAGAGDNEQFF
V: TRBV6-1; J: TRBJ2-7; CDR3: CASRTSGGAGEQYF
V: TRBV7-2; J: TRBJ2-5; CDR3: CASSQGGWQETQYF
V: TRBV6-4; J: TRBJ1-1; CDR3: CASSDDPGETEAFF
V: TRBV7-8; J: TRBJ2-7; CDR3: CASTLRWGGGQNEQYF
V: TRBV5-4; J: TRBJ1-2; CDR3: CASSLLTGGYTF